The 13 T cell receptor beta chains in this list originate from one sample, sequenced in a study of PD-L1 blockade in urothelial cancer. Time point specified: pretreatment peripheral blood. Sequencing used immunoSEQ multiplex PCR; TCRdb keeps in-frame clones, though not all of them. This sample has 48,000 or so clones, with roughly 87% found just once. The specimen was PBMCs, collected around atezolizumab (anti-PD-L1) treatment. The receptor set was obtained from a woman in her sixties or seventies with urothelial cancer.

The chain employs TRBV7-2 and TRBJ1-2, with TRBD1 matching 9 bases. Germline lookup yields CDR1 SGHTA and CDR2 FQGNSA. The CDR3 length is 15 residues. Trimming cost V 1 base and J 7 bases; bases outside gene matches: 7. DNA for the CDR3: TGTGCCAGCAGCTTAGGGGGACAGGGAAGGGGTGGCTACACCTTC. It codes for CASSLGGQGRGGYTF. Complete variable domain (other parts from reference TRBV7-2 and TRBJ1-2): GAGVSQSPSNKVTEKGKDVELRCDPISGHTALYWYRQSLGQGLEFLIYFQGNSAPDKSGLPSDRFSAERTGGSVSTLTIQRTQQEDSAVYLCASSLGGQGRGGYTFGSGTRLTVV.

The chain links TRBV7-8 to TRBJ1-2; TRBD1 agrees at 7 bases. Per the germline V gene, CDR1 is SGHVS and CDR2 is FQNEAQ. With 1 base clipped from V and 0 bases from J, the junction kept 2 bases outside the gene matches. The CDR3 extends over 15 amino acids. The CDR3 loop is CASSLGGTANYGYTF. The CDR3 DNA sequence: TGTGCCAGCAGCTTAGGTGGGACAGCTAACTATGGCTACACCTTC.

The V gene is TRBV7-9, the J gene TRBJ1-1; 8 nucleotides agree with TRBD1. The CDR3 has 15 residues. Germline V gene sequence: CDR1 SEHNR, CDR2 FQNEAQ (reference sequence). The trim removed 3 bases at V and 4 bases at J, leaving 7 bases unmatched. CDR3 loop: CASSFQGAMGTEAFF. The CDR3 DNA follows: TGTGCCAGCAGCTTTCAGGGGGCGATGGGCACTGAAGCTTTCTTT.

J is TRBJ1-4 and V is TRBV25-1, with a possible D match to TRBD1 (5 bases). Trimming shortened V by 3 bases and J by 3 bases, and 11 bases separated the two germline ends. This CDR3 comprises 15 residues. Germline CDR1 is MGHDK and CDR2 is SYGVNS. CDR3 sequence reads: CASSDVGAANEKLFF. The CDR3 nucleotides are TGTGCCAGCAGTGACGTAGGGGCGGCTAATGAAAAACTGTTTTTT.

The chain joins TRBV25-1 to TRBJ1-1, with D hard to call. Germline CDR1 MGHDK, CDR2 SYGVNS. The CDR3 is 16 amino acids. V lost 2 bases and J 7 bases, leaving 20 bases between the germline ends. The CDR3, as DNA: TGTGCCAGCAGTGAACTGGGAGGGTCCGGAGTCGATGAAGCTTTCTTT. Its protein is CASSELGGSGVDEAFF.

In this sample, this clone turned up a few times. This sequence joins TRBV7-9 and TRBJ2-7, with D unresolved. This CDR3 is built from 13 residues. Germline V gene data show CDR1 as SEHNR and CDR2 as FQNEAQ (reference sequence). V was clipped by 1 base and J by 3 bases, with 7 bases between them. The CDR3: CASSLEQIYEQYF. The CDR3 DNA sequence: TGTGCCAGCAGCTTAGAACAGATCTACGAGCAGTACTTC.

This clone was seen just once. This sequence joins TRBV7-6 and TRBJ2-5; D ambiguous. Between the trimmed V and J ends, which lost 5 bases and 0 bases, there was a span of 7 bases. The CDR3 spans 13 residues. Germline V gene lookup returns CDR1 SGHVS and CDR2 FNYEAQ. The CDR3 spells CASSLTYQETQYF. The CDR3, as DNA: TGTGCCAGCAGCCTAACTTACCAAGAGACCCAGTACTTC.

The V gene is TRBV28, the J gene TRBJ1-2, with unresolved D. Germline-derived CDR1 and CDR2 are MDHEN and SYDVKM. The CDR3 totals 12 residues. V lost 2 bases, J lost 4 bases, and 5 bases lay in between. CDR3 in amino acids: CASSLGGYGYTF. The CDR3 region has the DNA TGTGCCAGCAGTTTAGGCGGCTATGGCTACACCTTC.

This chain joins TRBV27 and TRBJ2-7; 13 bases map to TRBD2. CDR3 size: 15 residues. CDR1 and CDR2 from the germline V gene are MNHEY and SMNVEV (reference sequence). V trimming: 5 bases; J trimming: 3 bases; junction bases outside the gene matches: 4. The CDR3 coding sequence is TGTGCCAGCAGTCCGCGGACTAGCGGGAGCTACGAGCAGTACTTC. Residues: CASSPRTSGSYEQYF.

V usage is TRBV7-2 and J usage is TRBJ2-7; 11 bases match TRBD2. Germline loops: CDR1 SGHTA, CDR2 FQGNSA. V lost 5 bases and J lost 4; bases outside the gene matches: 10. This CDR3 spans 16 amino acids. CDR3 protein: CASSRLAGGILYEQYF. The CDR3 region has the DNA TGTGCCAGCAGCCGTCTAGCGGGGGGAATATTGTACGAGCAGTACTTC.

The CDR3 loop reads CASTTRPPYEQYF. The CDR3 DNA reads as TGTGCCAGCACCACGAGGCCACCCTACGAGCAGTACTTC. The chain employs TRBV2 and TRBJ2-7; D gene uncertain. The germline V gene has CDR1 SNHLY and CDR2 FYNNEI. The CDR3 is 13 residues long. V lost 7 bases to trimming and J lost 2 bases, with 12 bases between them. Full variable domain (rest looked up from reference TRBV2 and TRBJ2-7): EPEVTQTPSHQVTQMGQEVILRCVPISNHLYFYWYRQILGQKVEFLVSFYNNEISEKSEIFDDQFSVERPDGSNFTLKIRSTKLEDSAMYFCASTTRPPYEQYFGPGTRLTVT.

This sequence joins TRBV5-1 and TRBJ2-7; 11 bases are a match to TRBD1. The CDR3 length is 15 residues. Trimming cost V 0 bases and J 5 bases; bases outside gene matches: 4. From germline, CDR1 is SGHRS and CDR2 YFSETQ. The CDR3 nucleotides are TGCGCCAGCAGCTTGGCGGGGACAGGGGGTAACGAGCAGTACTTC. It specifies CASSLAGTGGNEQYF.

CDR3: CASSEDRPNQPQHF. CDR3 nucleotide sequence: TGTGCCAGCAGCGAAGACAGGCCAAATCAGCCCCAGCATTTT. The genes are TRBV7-9 and TRBJ1-5; D is perhaps TRBD1 (6 bases). Germline CDR1 is SEHNR and CDR2 is FQNEAQ (reference sequence). The CDR3 loop spans 14 amino acids. V was clipped by 5 bases and J by 4 bases, with 12 bases between them.